Presented here are 7 T cell receptor beta chains from one specimen sequenced in a study of blood T cell repertoires in COVID-19. Libraries were prepared by immunoSEQ multiplex PCR; TCRdb keeps only in-frame clonotypes and omits some of them. The sample has tens of thousands of clones; about 89% are singletons. Sequencing was done on a sample of peripheral blood. Receptor source: a man aged 70 or older with active COVID-19.

The chain employs TRBV9 and TRBJ2-5; 7 bases align to TRBD1. CDR1 is SGDLS, CDR2 YYNGEE, per germline. CDR3 length equals 15 residues. Trimming removed 3 bases from V and 5 bases from J; junction bases left unmatched: 10. CDR3 nucleotides: TGTGCCAGCAGCGCCTCGGACAGGACCCGGGAGACCCAGTACTTC. Translating gives CASSASDRTRETQYF.

V is TRBV27 and J is TRBJ1-5; TRBD1 matches 8 bases. The CDR3 is 13 amino acids. V was pared by 3 bases and J by 6 bases, with 1 base of the junction left unmatched. Germline-derived CDR1 and CDR2 are MNHEY and SMNVEV (reference sequence). CDR3 residues: CASSFRGLQPQHF. Here the CDR3 DNA reads TGTGCCAGCAGTTTCAGGGGGCTTCAGCCCCAGCATTTT.

The J gene is TRBJ1-2, the V gene TRBV5-1; D is unresolved. The CDR3 has 17 amino acids. Trimming shortened V by 1 base and J by 2 bases, and 18 bases separated the two germline ends. The germline V gene has CDR1 SGHRS and CDR2 YFSETQ. The chain's CDR3 is CASSLRRSGSGNYGYTF. The CDR3 DNA reads TGCGCCAGCAGCTTGCGCAGGAGCGGATCAGGCAACTATGGCTACACCTTC. Full variable domain (rest looked up from reference TRBV5-1 and TRBJ1-2): KAGVTQTPRYLIKTRGQQVTLSCSPISGHRSVSWYQQTPGQGLQFLFEYFSETQRNKGNFPGRFSGRQFSNSRSEMNVSTLELGDSALYLCASSLRRSGSGNYGYTFGSGTRLTVV.

The chain links TRBV6-5 to TRBJ1-3, with no clear D. The CDR3 contains 10 residues. V gave up 6 bases and J gave up 8 bases, with 5 bases separating them. The germline V gene encodes CDR1 MNHEY and CDR2 SVGAGI. CDR3 in amino acids: CASRADTIYF. Here the CDR3 DNA reads TGTGCCAGCAGAGCGGACACCATATATTTT.

The V gene is TRBV7-2, the J gene TRBJ1-1; 8 nucleotides align to TRBD1. V was clipped by 3 bases and J by 0 bases; unmatched bases: 6. Germline lookup yields CDR1 SGHTA and CDR2 FQGNSA. The CDR3 is made up of 16 amino acids. The DNA of the CDR3 is TGTGCCAGCAGCTTCCCGAGGACAGGGATGAACACTGAAGCTTTCTTT. It encodes CASSFPRTGMNTEAFF.

The gene calls are TRBV21-1 and TRBJ1-6; the table's D call, TRBD1, has no DNA check behind it. TRBV21-1 is a documented pseudogene. The CDR3 sequence is 15 residues long. CDR3 coding DNA: TGTGCCAGCAGTCAACAGGGTAAAGTAATTTCACCCCTCCACTTT. Encoded protein: CASSQQGKVISPLHF.

This clone was recorded a few times. J is TRBJ2-4 and V is TRBV3-1 (or the pseudogene TRBV3-2); D uncertain. CDR3 length equals 12 residues. Germline loops: CDR1 LGHDT, CDR2 YNNKEL (reference sequence). V lost 4 bases, J lost 9 bases, and 10 bases lay in between. The DNA of the CDR3 is TGTGCCAGCAGCCGAGACGGTATCATTCAGTACTTC. Encoded protein: CASSRDGIIQYF.